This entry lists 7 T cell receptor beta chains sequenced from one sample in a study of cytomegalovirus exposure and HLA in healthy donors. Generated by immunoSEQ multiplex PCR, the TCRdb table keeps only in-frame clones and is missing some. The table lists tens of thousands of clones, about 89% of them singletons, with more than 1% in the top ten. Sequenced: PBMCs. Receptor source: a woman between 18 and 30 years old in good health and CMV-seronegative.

This CDR3 is CASSQDHYNSPLHF. Here the CDR3 DNA reads TGTGCCAGCAGCCAAGACCACTATAATTCACCCCTCCACTTT. The gene calls are TRBV14 and TRBJ1-6; no firm D call. V shed 0 bases and J shed 3 bases, with 3 bases lying between them. In germline, CDR1 is SGHDN, CDR2 FVKESK. The CDR3 length is 14 residues.

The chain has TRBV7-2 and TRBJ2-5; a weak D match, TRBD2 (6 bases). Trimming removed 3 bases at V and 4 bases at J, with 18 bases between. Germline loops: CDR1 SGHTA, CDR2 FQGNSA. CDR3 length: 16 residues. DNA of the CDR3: TGTGCCAGCAGCTTCTATTTGGTCGGGAGCGGAGAGACCCAGTACTTC. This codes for CASSFYLVGSGETQYF.

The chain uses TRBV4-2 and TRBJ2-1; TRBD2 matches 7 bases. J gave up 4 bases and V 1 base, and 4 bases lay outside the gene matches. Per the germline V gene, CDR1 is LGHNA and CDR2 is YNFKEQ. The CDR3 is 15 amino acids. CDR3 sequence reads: CASSQGDYRYNEQFF. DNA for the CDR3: TGTGCCAGCAGCCAAGGGGACTATCGGTACAATGAGCAGTTCTTC.

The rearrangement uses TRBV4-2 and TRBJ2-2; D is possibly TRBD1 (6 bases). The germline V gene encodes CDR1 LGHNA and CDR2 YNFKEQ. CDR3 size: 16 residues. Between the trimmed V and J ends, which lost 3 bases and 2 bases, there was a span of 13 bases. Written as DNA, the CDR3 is TGTGCCAGCAGCCAGGGGCCGGGACACAACACCGGGGAGCTGTTTTTT. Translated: CASSQGPGHNTGELFF.

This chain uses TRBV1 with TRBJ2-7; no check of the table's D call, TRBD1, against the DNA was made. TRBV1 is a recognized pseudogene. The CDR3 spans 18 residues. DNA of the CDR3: TGCACCAGCAGCCACCAGTGTCCCCCTAGTCCCCTGGGGGCCGAGCAGTACTTC. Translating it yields CTSSHQCPPSPLGAEQYF.

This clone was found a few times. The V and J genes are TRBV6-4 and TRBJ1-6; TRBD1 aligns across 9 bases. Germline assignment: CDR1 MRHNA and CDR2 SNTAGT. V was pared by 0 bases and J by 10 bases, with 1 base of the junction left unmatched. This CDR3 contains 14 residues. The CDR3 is CASSDSTGGSPLHF. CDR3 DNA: TGTGCCAGCAGTGACTCGACAGGGGGATCACCCCTCCACTTT.

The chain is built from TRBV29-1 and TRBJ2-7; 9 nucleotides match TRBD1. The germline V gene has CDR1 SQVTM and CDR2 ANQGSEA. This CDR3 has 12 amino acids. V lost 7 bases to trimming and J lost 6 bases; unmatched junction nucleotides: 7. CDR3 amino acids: CSASTGGSEQYF. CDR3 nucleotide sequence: TGCAGCGCCTCGACAGGGGGTAGCGAGCAGTACTTC.